Presented here are 20 T cell receptor beta chains from one specimen sequenced in a study of blood T cells in healthy people across ages. A second PCR, run for about 6 to 11 cycles, used a sample-barcoded 5' primer plus a J-beta primer mix. TCRdb fed the 5' RACE reads into MiXCR, producing one record per CDR3 protein. The sample lists 500,000 to 650,000 distinct CDR3 sequences, about a quarter occurring once. These data are also associated with another study on T cells of mothers and their children.

Input material: blood. The source is a boy aged 2 to 10 in good health.

The chain employs TRBV9 and TRBJ2-7; 7 nucleotides align to TRBD1. Near its end, the DNA agrees better with TRBJ2-1, so the J call may be wrong. CDR1 and CDR2 (germline): SGDLS, YYNGEE. This CDR3 contains 14 residues. In DNA, the CDR3 is TGTGCCAGCAGCGTAGGGACAGGAGACTATGAGCAGTTCTTC. This codes for CASSVGTGDYEQFF.

The chain couples TRBV7-6 to TRBJ2-1; TRBD1 matches at 8 bases. CDR1 and CDR2 from the germline V gene are SGHVS and FNYEAQ. V was clipped by 1 base and J by 2 bases; unmatched bases: 4. The CDR3 runs to 16 residues. DNA for the CDR3: TGTGCCAGCAGCTTAGGACAGGGGAGAACCTACAATGAGCAGTTCTTC. It is translated as CASSLGQGRTYNEQFF. Full variable domain (outside the CDR3, taken from reference TRBV7-6 and TRBJ2-1): GAGVSQSPRYKVTKRGQDVALRCDPISGHVSLYWYRQALGQGPEFLTYFNYEAQQDKSGLPNDRFSAERPEGSISTLTIQRTEQRDSAMYRCASSLGQGRTYNEQFFGPGTRLTVL.

This clonotype was observed many times. The rearrangement uses TRBV6-5 and TRBJ1-4, with D perhaps TRBD1 (5 bases). The CDR3 sequence is 12 residues long. Trimming took 8 bases from V and 8 from J, leaving 12 bases between them. The V gene's germline CDR1 is MNHEY and CDR2 SVGAGI. This chain's CDR3 is CASSRDGEKLFF. The CDR3 bases are TGTGCCAGCTCGAGGGACGGGGAAAAACTGTTTTTT.

The chain carries TRBV12-3 or TRBV12-4 and TRBJ2-7, with D tentatively TRBD1 or TRBD2 (5 bases each). Trimming took off 0 bases at V and 0 bases at J, with 12 bases between the two ends. The CDR3 covers 16 residues. CDR3 region: CASSLALGPRSYEQYF. For the CDR3, the DNA is TGTGCCAGCAGTTTAGCCCTGGGACCGCGCTCCTACGAGCAGTACTTC.

This clonotype was recorded a few times. The genes are TRBV29-1 and TRBJ1-4, with D possibly TRBD1 on 6 matching bases. Germline loops: CDR1 SQVTM, CDR2 ANQGSEA. The CDR3 runs to 13 residues. Trimming removed 6 bases at V and 8 bases at J, with 16 bases between. CDR3: CSVAGAGQEKLFF. The DNA of the CDR3 is TGCAGCGTAGCGGGGGCCGGGCAGGAAAAACTGTTTTTT.

The chain employs TRBV6-1 and TRBJ2-2, with 15 bases aligning to TRBD2. Germline-derived CDR1 and CDR2 are MNHNS and SASEGT. The ends lost 6 bases at V and 3 bases at J; junction bases unmatched: 2. CDR3 length equals 16 residues. CDR3 region: CASSGTSGRYTGELFF. As DNA, the CDR3 is TGTGCCAGCAGCGGGACTAGCGGGAGGTACACCGGGGAGCTGTTTTTT.

This clonotype appeared a few times. This chain links TRBV20-1 with TRBJ1-1; D gene uncertain. The germline V gene has CDR1 DFQATT and CDR2 SNEGSKA (reference sequence). Trimming took off 0 bases at V and 4 bases at J, with 21 bases between the two ends. The CDR3 covers 17 residues. CDR3 sequence (DNA): TGCAGTGCTAGAGAATCCCAAGGAAGGCGGGAGAGCACTGAAGCTTTCTTT. Residues: CSARESQGRRESTEAFF.

The sample holds a few counts of this clonotype. V and J are TRBV7-2 and TRBJ2-5; D is uncertain. Germline CDR1 reads SGHTA; CDR2 reads FQGNSA. V lost 2 bases, J lost 4 bases, and 5 bases lay in between. This CDR3 spans 12 amino acids. CDR3 sequence reads: CASSLSPETQYF. As DNA, the CDR3 is TGTGCCAGCAGCTTATCGCCAGAGACCCAGTACTTC. Full variable domain (missing parts from reference TRBV7-2 and TRBJ2-5): GAGVSQSPSNKVTEKGKDVELRCDPISGHTALYWYRQSLGQGLEFLIYFQGNSAPDKSGLPSDRFSAERTGGSVSTLTIQRTQQEDSAVYLCASSLSPETQYFGPGTRLLVL.

The gene calls are TRBV7-8 and TRBJ2-1; the D gene is possibly TRBD2 (5 bases). V shed 1 base and J shed 4 bases, with 14 bases lying between them. The CDR3 contains 16 residues. CDR1 is SGHVS and CDR2 is FQNEAQ in the germline V gene. CDR3 nucleotides: TGTGCCAGCAGCTTAGGTCTAGTCCGCGGGTACAATGAGCAGTTCTTC. It is translated as CASSLGLVRGYNEQFF. Using reference TRBV7-8 and TRBJ2-1 for the parts outside the CDR3, the full variable domain is GAGVSQSPRYKVAKRGQDVALRCDPISGHVSLFWYQQALGQGPEFLTYFQNEAQLDKSGLPSDRFFAERPEGSVSTLKIQRTQQEDSAVYLCASSLGLVRGYNEQFFGPGTRLTVL.

The chain is built from TRBV5-1 and TRBJ2-5; 11 bases line up with TRBD2. The J call may not be correct, given that the DNA end is closer to TRBJ2-7. Germline values: CDR1 SGHRS, CDR2 YFSETQ. The CDR3 sequence is 14 residues long. The DNA of the CDR3 is TGCGCCAGCAAAGGTACTAGCGGGAGCTACGAGCAGTACTTC. It translates to CASKGTSGSYEQYF.

The genes are TRBV18 and TRBJ2-7; no clear D gene. The V end was cut by 3 bases, the J end by 0 bases, with 9 bases between. The germline V gene encodes CDR1 KGHSH and CDR2 LQKENI. The CDR3 has 14 residues. CDR3 sequence reads: CASSPESSSYEQYF. The CDR3 coding sequence is TGTGCCAGCTCACCGGAGTCCAGCTCCTACGAGCAGTACTTC.

The chain recombines TRBV10-3 with TRBJ1-1; D possibly corresponds to TRBD1 (6 bases). CDR1 and CDR2 (germline): ENHRY, SYGVKD. The CDR3 covers 17 residues. V shed 8 bases and J shed 0 bases, with 22 bases lying between them. CDR3 region: CAISYNAGQGMNTEAFF. DNA of the CDR3: TGTGCCATCTCATACAACGCGGGGCAGGGGATGAACACTGAAGCTTTCTTT.

This clonotype was counted only a few times. The V gene is TRBV5-1, the J gene TRBJ1-1; possible D gene TRBD1, 6 bases. The CDR3 covers 17 residues. V was cut by 2 bases and J by 0 bases, with 17 bases left in between. The germline gives CDR1 SGHRS, CDR2 YFSETQ. CDR3 DNA sequence: TGCGCCAGCAGCTTCGAACCGAGGGGGGCAGTGAACACTGAAGCTTTCTTT. Amino acids: CASSFEPRGAVNTEAFF.

This clonotype was seen a handful of times. The rearrangement joins TRBV9 to TRBJ2-1; D is perhaps TRBD1 (5 bases). The CDR3 runs to 20 residues. V was pared by 0 bases and J by 0 bases, with 22 bases between. Germline-derived CDR1 and CDR2 are SGDLS and YYNGEE. The CDR3 region has the DNA TGTGCCAGCAGCGTAGAGGAAGGGGCGCTACCATCCTTCTCCTACAATGAGCAGTTCTTC. It codes for CASSVEEGALPSFSYNEQFF.

The J gene is TRBJ1-1, the V gene TRBV11-2; 7 nucleotides match TRBD1. The V gene's germline CDR1 is SGHAT and CDR2 FQNNGV. The CDR3 runs to 14 residues. V was pared by 5 bases and J by 6 bases, with 9 bases of the junction left unmatched. The CDR3: CASSLRQGGAEAFF. The CDR3 DNA sequence: TGTGCCAGCAGCCTTCGACAGGGAGGGGCTGAAGCTTTCTTT.

This chain joins TRBV20-1 and TRBJ2-1; 9 positions agree with TRBD2. The CDR3 extends over 15 amino acids. Germline lookup yields CDR1 DFQATT and CDR2 SNEGSKA (reference sequence). Trimming removed 1 base from V and 4 bases from J; junction bases left unmatched: 5. As DNA, the CDR3 is TGCAGTGCTAGAGTAGTTAGCGGGGGATACAATGAGCAGTTCTTC. Protein product: CSARVVSGGYNEQFF.

This clonotype was found a few times. V gene TRBV6-1 combines with J gene TRBJ2-7, with D possibly TRBD1 on 7 matching bases. The V end lost 5 bases, the J end lost 4 bases, and 21 bases lay between the germline ends. Germline V lookup: CDR1 MNHNS, CDR2 SASEGT. The CDR3 covers 16 residues. Here the CDR3 reads CASSRQGGRVTYEQYF. CDR3 DNA sequence: TGTGCCAGCAGTCGCCAGGGGGGCAGGGTCACGTACGAGCAGTACTTC.

This clonotype was seen more than once but under ten times. The chain has TRBV12-3 or TRBV12-4 and TRBJ1-4; D gene unclear. The CDR3 extends over 14 amino acids. The V and J ends lost 1 base and 5 bases respectively, with 8 bases between them. The CDR3 reads CASSLGGQNEKLFF. Written as DNA, the CDR3 is TGTGCCAGCAGTTTAGGAGGGCAAAATGAAAAACTGTTTTTT.

This chain links TRBV3-1 with TRBJ2-1; 9 bases match TRBD2. The length of the CDR3 is 16 residues. J was trimmed by 1 base and V by 5 bases; bases with no gene match: 6. Germline CDR1 and CDR2: LGHDT and YNNKEL (reference sequence). CDR3 DNA sequence: TGTGCCAGCAGCTTAAGCGGGGGGCCTTCCTACAATGAGCAGTTCTTC. Protein: CASSLSGGPSYNEQFF.

In this sample, this clonotype turned up a few times. This chain connects TRBV12-3 or TRBV12-4 to TRBJ2-6, with D possibly being TRBD1 or TRBD2 (5 bases each). This CDR3 comprises 19 residues. V shed 5 bases and J shed 0 bases, with 20 bases lying between them. The CDR3 loop is CASSPGAGYSTSGANVLTF. In DNA form, the CDR3 reads TGTGCCAGCAGTCCCGGGGCAGGGTATTCTACCTCTGGGGCCAACGTCCTGACTTTC.